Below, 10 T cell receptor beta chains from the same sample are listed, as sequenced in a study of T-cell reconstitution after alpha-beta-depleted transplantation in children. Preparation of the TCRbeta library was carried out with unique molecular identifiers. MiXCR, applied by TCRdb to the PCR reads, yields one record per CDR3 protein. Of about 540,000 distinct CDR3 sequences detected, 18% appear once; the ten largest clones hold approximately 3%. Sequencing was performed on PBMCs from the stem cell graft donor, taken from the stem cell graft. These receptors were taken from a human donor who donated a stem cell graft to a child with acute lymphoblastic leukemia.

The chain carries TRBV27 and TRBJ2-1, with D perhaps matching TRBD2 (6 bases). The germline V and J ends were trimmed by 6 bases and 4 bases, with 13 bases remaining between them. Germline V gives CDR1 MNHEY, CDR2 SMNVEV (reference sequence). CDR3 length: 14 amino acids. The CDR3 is CASSQRALYNEQFF. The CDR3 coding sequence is TGTGCCAGCAGCCAGCGGGCACTATACAATGAGCAGTTCTTC.

The CDR3 nucleotides read TGCAGCGTTAAGTATATGAACACTGAAGCTTTCTTT. Translated, it gives CSVKYMNTEAFF. V and J are TRBV29-1 and TRBJ1-1; D is ambiguous. V was clipped by 5 bases and J by 0 bases, with 7 bases between them. This CDR3 spans 12 amino acids. Germline loops: CDR1 SQVTM, CDR2 ANQGSEA.

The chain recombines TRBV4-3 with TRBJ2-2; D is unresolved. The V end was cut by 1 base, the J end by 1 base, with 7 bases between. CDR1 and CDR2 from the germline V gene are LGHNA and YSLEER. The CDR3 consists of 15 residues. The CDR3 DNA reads TGCGCCAGCAGCCAAGGGGTTGGGAACACCGGGGAGCTGTTTTTT. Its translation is CASSQGVGNTGELFF.

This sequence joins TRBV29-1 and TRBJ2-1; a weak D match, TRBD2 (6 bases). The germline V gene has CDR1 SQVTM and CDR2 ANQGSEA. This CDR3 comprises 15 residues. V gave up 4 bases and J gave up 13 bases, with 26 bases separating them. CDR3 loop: CSVVQRAPNGGDQFF. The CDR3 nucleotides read TGCAGCGTTGTCCAGCGGGCCCCAAATGGAGGTGACCAGTTCTTC.

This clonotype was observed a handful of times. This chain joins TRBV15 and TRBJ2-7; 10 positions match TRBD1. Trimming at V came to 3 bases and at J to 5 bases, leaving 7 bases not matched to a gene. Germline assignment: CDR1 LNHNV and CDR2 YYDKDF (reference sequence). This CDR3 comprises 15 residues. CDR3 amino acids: CATSRPGQGSNEQYF. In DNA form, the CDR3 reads TGTGCCACCAGCAGGCCGGGACAGGGGTCTAACGAGCAGTACTTC. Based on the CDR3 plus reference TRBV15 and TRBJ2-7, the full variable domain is DAMVIQNPRYQVTQFGKPVTLSCSQTLNHNVMYWYQQKSSQAPKLLFHYYDKDFNNEADTPDNFQSRRPNTSFCFLDIRSPGLGDTAMYLCATSRPGQGSNEQYFGPGTRLTVT.

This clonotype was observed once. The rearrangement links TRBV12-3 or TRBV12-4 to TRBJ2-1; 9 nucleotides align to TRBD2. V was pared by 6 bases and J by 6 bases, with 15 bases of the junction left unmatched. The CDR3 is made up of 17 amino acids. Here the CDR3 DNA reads TGTGCCAGCAGACCACCTGACTCTAGCGGGACCCGCAATGAGCAGTTCTTC. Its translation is CASRPPDSSGTRNEQFF.

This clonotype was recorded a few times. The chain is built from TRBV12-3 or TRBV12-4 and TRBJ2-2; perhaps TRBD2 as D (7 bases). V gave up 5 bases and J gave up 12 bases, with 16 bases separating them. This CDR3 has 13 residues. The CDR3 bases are TGTGCCAGCAGTCCCGGAGGGGGGGTCAAGCTGTTTTTT. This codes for CASSPGGGVKLFF.

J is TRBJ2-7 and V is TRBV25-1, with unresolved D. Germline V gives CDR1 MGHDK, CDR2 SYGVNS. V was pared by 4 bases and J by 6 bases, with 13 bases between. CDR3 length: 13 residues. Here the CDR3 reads CASSAQAHSEQYF. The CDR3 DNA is TGTGCCAGCAGTGCCCAGGCTCACTCCGAGCAGTACTTC.

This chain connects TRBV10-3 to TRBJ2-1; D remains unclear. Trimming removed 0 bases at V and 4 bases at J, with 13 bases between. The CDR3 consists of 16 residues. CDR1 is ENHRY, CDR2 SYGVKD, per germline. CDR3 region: CAISESSQLGYNEQFF. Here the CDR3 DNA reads TGTGCCATCAGTGAGTCCTCCCAACTGGGTTACAATGAGCAGTTCTTC.

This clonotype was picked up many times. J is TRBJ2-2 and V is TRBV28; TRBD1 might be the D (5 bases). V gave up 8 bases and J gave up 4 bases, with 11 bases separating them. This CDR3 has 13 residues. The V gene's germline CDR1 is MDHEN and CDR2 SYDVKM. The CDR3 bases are TGTGCCAGCGGCAGGGTGGGCACCGGGGAGCTGTTTTTT. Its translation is CASGRVGTGELFF.